Many counts were recorded for the clone carrying this TCR beta chain. What it recognizes is unknown. The data are from a study of T cells in Graves' hyperthyroidism and ophthalmopathy. Study-level background: Before treatment of any kind, peripheral blood was taken at initial diagnosis.

Template material for amplifying TCR beta CDR3 regions consisted of RNA transcripts. The study used the HTBI primer set for a first-round RT-PCR of the TCR CDR3. TCRdb redid the calling of the multiplex PCR reads with MiXCR, one entry per CDR3 protein. Found here are under 200,000 distinct CDR3 sequences, about a tenth of them singletons; the top ten hold approximately 20%. In germline, CDR1 is MDHEN, CDR2 SYDVKM. The CDR3 extends over 14 amino acids. The V gene lost 6 bases and the J gene lost 5 bases, with 11 bases spanning the gap. Study results and limitations: In the blood, most expanded thyroid clonotypes above 0.001 appeared as well. Ophthalmopathy was predicted by the model a median of 6.5 months ahead of onset.

The sample was blood. The sequence derives from a woman between 18 and 30 years old with Graves' hyperthyroidism that later progressed to Graves' ophthalmopathy. The chain recombines TRBV28 with TRBJ1-6; a weak D match, TRBD1 (5 bases). CDR3 nucleotides: TGTGCCAGCAGAACGGGACGGAATAATTCACCCCTCCACTTT. Encoded protein: CASRTGRNNSPLHF.